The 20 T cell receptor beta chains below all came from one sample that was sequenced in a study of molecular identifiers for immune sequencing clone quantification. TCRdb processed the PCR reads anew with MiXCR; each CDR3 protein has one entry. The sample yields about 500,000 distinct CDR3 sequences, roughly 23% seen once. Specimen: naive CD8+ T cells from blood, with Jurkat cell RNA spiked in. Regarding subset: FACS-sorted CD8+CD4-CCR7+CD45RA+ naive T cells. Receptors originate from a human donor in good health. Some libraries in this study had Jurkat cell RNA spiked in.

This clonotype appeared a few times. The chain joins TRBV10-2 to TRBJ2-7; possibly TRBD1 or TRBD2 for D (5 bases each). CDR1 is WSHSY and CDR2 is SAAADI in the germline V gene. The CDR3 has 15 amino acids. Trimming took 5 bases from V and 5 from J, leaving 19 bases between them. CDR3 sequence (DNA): TGCGCCAGCAGTCTTCCTGGCCCACGGGGCGACGAGCAGTACTTC. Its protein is CASSLPGPRGDEQYF.

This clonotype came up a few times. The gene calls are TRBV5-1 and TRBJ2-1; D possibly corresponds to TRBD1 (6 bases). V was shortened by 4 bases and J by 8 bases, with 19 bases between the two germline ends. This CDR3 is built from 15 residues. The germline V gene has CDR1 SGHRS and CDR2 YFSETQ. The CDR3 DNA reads TGCGCCAGCAGCCAACCGACAGGTTCGTTCGATGAGCAGTTCTTC. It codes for CASSQPTGSFDEQFF.

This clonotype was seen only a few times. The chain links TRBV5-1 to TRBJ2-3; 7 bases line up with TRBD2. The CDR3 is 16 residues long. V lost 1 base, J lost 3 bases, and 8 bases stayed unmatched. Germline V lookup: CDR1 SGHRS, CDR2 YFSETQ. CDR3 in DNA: TGCGCCAGCAGCTTGCCCCCCGGGAGGTTGACAGATACGCAGTATTTT. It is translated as CASSLPPGRLTDTQYF.

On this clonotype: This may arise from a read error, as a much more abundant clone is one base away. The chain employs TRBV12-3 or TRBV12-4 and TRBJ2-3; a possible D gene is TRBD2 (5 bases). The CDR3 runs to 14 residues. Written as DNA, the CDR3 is TGTACCAGCAGTTTAGCGCCTACAACAGATACGCAGTATTTT. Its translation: CTSSLAPTTDTQYF.

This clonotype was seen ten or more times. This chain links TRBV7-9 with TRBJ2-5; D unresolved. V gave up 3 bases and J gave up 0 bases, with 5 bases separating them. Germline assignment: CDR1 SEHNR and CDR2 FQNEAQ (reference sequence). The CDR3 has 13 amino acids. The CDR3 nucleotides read TGTGCCAGCAGCTTTAACAACCAAGAGACCCAGTACTTC. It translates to CASSFNNQETQYF.

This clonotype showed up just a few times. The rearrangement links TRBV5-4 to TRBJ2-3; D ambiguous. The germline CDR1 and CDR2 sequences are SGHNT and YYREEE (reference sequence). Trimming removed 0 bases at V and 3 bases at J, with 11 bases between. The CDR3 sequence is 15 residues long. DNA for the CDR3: TGTGCCAGCAGCTTGGTAGGCGAAAGAACAGATACGCAGTATTTT. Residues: CASSLVGERTDTQYF.

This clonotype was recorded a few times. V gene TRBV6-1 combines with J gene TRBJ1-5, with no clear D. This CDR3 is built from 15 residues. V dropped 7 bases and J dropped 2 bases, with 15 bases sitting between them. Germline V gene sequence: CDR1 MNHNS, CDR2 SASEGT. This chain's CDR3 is CASKPSGVGNQPQHF. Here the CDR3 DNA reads TGTGCCAGCAAACCCTCGGGAGTTGGCAATCAGCCCCAGCATTTT.

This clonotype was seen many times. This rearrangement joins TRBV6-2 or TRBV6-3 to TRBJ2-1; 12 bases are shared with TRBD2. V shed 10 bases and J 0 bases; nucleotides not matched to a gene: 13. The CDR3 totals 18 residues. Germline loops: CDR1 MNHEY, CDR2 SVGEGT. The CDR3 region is CATASGRGLPGSYNEQFF. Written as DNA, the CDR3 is TGTGCCACCGCTAGCGGGAGGGGATTACCTGGCTCCTACAATGAGCAGTTCTTC.

The chain's CDR3 is CASSYVRGEAFF. CDR3 sequence (DNA): TGTGCCAGCAGTTACGTTAGGGGTGAAGCTTTCTTT. The chain uses TRBV6-2 or TRBV6-3 and TRBJ1-1; the D gene is possibly TRBD1 (5 bases). Trimming cost V 2 bases and J 7 bases, with 8 bases left between them. The CDR3 loop spans 12 amino acids. Germline lookup yields CDR1 MNHEY and CDR2 SVGEGT.

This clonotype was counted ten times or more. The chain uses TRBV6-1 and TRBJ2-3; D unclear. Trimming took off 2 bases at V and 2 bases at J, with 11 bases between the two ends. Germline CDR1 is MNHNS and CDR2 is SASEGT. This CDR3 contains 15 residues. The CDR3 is CASSEKRYDTDTQYF. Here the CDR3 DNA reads TGTGCCAGCAGTGAAAAGCGTTACGACACAGATACGCAGTATTTT.

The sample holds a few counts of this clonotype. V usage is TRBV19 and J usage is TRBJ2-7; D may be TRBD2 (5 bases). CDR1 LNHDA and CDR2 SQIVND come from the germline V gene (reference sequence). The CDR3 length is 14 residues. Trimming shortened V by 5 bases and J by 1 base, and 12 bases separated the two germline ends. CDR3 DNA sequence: TGTGCCAGTAGTCACGGGAAACCGTCCTACGAGCAGTACTTC. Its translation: CASSHGKPSYEQYF. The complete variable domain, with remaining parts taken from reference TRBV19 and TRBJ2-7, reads DGGITQSPKYLFRKEGQNVTLSCEQNLNHDAMYWYRQDPGQGLRLIYYSQIVNDFQKGDIAEGYSVSREKKESFPLTVTSAQKNPTAFYLCASSHGKPSYEQYFGPGTRLTVT.

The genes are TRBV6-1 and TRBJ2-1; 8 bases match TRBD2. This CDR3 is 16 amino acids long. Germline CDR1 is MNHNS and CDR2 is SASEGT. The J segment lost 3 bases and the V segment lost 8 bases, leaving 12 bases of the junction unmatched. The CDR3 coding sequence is TGTGCCAGCGGGGGTGGAGCGGGGGAACTCTACAATGAGCAGTTCTTC. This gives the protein CASGGGAGELYNEQFF.

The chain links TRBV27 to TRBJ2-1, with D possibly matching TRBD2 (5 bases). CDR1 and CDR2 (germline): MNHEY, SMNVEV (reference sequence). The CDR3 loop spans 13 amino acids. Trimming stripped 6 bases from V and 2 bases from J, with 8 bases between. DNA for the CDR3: TGTGCCAGCAGGGAGGACGCCTACAATGAGCAGTTCTTC. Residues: CASREDAYNEQFF.

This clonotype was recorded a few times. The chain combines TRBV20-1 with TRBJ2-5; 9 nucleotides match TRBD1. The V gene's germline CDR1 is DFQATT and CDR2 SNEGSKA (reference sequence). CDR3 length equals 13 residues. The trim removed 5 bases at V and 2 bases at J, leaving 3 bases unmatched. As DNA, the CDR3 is TGCAGTGCTCCGGGACAGGGACAAGAGACCCAGTACTTC. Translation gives CSAPGQGQETQYF.

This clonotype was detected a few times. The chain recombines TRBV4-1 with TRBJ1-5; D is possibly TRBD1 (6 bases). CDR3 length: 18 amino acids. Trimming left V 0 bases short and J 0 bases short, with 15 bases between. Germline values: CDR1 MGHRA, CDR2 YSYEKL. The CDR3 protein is CASSQEGHAAYSNQPQHF. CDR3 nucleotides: TGCGCCAGCAGCCAAGAGGGACACGCCGCCTATAGCAATCAGCCCCAGCATTTT.

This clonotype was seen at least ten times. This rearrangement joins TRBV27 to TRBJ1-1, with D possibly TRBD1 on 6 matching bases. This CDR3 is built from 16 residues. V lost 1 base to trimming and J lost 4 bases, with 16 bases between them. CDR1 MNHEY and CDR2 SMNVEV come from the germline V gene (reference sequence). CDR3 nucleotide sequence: TGTGCCAGCAGTTTATTGGGGGGCGGGCTGGGCACTGAAGCTTTCTTT. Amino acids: CASSLLGGGLGTEAFF.

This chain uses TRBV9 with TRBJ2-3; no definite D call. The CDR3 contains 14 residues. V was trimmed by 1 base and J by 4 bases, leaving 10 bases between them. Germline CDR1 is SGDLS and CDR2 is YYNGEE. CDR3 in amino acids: CASSVLADADTQYF. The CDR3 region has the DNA TGTGCCAGCAGCGTACTCGCGGACGCAGATACGCAGTATTTT.

The CDR3 loop reads CASSPPGETYEQYF. The CDR3 nucleotides are TGTGCCAGCAGCCCCCCCGGGGAAACCTACGAGCAGTACTTC. V gene TRBV11-2 combines with J gene TRBJ2-7, with D possibly TRBD2 on 5 matching bases. The CDR3 sequence is 14 residues long. The V gene's germline CDR1 is SGHAT and CDR2 FQNNGV. Trimming took 5 bases from V and 2 from J, leaving 13 bases between them.

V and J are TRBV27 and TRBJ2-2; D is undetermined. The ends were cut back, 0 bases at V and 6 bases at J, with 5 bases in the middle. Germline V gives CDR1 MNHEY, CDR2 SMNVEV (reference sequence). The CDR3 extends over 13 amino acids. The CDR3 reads CASSLSKAGELFF. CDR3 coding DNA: TGTGCCAGCAGTTTATCGAAGGCCGGGGAGCTGTTTTTT.

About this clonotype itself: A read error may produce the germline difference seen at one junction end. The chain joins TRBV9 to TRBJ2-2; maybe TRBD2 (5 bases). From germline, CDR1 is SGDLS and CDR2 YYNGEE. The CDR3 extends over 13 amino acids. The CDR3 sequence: CASSVENTGELLF. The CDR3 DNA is TGTGCCAGCAGCGTAGAGAACACCGGGGAGCTGCTTTTT.